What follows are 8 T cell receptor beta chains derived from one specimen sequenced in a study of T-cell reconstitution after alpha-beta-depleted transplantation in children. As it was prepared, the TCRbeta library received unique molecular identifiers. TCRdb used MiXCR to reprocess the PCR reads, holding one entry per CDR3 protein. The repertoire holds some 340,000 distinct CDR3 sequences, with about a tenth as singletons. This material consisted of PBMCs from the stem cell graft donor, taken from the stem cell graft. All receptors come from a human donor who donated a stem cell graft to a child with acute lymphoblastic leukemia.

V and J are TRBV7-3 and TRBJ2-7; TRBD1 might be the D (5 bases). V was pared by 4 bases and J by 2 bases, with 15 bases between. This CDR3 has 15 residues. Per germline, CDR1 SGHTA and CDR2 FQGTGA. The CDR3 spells CASSSFYGAPYEQYF. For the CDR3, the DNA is TGTGCCAGCAGCTCCTTCTATGGGGCCCCCTACGAGCAGTACTTC.

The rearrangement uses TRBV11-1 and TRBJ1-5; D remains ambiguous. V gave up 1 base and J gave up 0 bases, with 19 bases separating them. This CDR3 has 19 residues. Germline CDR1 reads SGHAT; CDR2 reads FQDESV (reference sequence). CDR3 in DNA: TGTGCCAGCAGCTTAGGGGCGGGTACAACCGAGTATAGCAATCAGCCCCAGCATTTT. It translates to CASSLGAGTTEYSNQPQHF.

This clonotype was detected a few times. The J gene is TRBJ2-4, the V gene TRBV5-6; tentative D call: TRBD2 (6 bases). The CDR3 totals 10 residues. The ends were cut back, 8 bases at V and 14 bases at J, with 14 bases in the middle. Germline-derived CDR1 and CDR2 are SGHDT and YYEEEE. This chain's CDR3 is CASGGRMEYF. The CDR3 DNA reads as TGTGCCAGTGGGGGGAGAATGGAGTACTTC.

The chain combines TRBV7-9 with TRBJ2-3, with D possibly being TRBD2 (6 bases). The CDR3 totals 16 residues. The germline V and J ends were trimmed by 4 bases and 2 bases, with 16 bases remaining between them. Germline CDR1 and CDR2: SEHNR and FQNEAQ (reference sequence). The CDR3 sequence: CASSSAWGLTTDTQYF. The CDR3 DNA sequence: TGTGCCAGCAGCTCAGCGTGGGGACTTACCACAGATACGCAGTATTTT.

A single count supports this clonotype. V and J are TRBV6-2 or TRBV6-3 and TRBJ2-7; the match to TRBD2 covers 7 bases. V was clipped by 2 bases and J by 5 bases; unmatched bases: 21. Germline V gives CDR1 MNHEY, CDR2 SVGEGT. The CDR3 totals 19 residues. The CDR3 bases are TGTGCCAGCAGTTACCCGACTCGAGGGGTAGGCGGGAGTAGAAACGAGCAGTACTTC. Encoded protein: CASSYPTRGVGGSRNEQYF.

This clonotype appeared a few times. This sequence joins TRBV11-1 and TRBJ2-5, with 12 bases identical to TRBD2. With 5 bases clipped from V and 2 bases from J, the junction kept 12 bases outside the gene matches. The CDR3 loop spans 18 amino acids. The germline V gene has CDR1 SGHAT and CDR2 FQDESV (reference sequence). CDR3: CASSRLAGGLILQETQYF. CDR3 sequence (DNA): TGTGCCAGCAGCCGCCTAGCGGGAGGGCTAATACTTCAAGAGACCCAGTACTTC.

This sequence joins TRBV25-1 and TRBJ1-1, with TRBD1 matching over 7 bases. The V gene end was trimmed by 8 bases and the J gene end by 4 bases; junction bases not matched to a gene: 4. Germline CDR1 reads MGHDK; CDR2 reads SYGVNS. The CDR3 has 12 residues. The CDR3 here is CASGTEFTEAFF. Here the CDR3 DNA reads TGTGCCAGCGGGACAGAGTTCACTGAAGCTTTCTTT.

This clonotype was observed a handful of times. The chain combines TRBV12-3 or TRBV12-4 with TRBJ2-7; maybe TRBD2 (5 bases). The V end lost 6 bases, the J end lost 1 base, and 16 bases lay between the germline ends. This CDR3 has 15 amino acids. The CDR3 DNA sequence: TGTGCCAGCAGAGGGAGTGGGCTAGGGTCCTACGAGCAGTACTTC. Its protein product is CASRGSGLGSYEQYF.